This T cell receptor (beta chain) was sequenced during a study of blood T cell repertoires in COVID-19 (dated by TCRdb to about 2020). Regarding the study in general: Collaborator samples came from the United States, Italy and Spain and covered acute and convalescent phases of COVID-19. A de-identified subject ID, COVID-19 status, age in years and sex were almost always included in the sample metadata. The samples were drawn from two sources: the first 160 participants of the ongoing ImmuneRACE study, and 950 to 1,500 subjects contributed by 6 global collaborators. The material from the prospective study consisted of cDNA or gDNA derived from T cells, B-cell-depleted T cells, or PBMCs. Deeply sampled blood TCRbeta repertoires from subjects exposed to, actively infected with, or recovered from COVID-19 were included in the dataset. The repertoires were made available in a free public database intended to serve as a resource for research on the immune response to SARS-CoV-2. Where available, HLA class I and class II types were taken from metadata supplied by the sample provider and were not determined by assay-based typing. The paper's findings and limits, for the study overall: The quantity of clinical and demographic metadata differed by source and by participant and was supplied without curation.

TCRbeta CDR3 regions were amplified from genomic DNA using the immunoSEQ Assay, a bias-controlled multiplex PCR. For the original study's pipeline: Nucleated cell counts per sample were estimated from amplification of reference gene primers within the assay. Sequence reads were collapsed and filtered to measure the absolute abundance of every unique TCRbeta CDR3 rearrangement. For each sample, productive Simpson clonality was calculated by taking the square root of Simpson's diversity index across productive rearrangements. TCRdb provides this immuneACCESS table in a form limited to in-frame rearrangements. Some clones are lacking; in checked studies, under half of them reflect an unresolved V gene, and why the rest are absent is not known. That table supplies the V and J calls and clone size; D and trimming were determined from the DNA. This sample has 150,000 to 200,000 clones in its table, and 88% of those were observed once. Roughly 2% of the sample lies in the top ten.

The germline ends are 9 bases apart after V is trimmed by 1 base and J by 2 bases. CDR1 and CDR2 (ENHRY, SYGVKD) derive from the germline V gene. Counted from cysteine to phenylalanine, this CDR3 has 14 amino acids. Solely the CDR3 DNA is kept, with 42 bases framed from the first base. Points on this clone: Its binding antigen is unknown. The record has no base qualities; no much larger clone is one base away.

Samples from volunteer blood donors who had recovered from COVID-19 were contributed by a second Seattle source. Collaborating institutions collected whole blood in K2EDTA tubes following their own protocols. For TCRbeta analysis, collaborators shipped samples as frozen whole blood, isolated PBMCs, or DNA extracted from either of those sample types. The source of this sequence is a man aged 50-60 years who had recovered from COVID-19. Material for sequencing was peripheral blood. Here the chain combines TRBV10-3 and TRBJ2-7, and the D gene may be TRBD2, 6 bases matching. For the CDR3, the sequence is CAISEFGTPYEQYF. The nucleotides are TGTGCCATCAGTGAGTTTGGGACTCCCTACGAGCAGTACTTC.